This T cell receptor beta chain was recorded in a study of CD8 T cells in ankylosing spondylitis. Germline-derived CDR1 and CDR2 are MNHEY and SVGAGI. The CDR3 covers 17 residues. V was pared by 0 bases and J by 9 bases, with 12 bases of the junction left unmatched. TCRdb re-analysed the 5' RACE reads in MiXCR, keeping a single row per CDR3 protein. The data hold a few hundred thousand distinct CDR3 sequences, with about 24% observed a single time. In its sample, this clonotype was seen a few times. This sequence originates from a male donor with ankylosing spondylitis or in good health (not recorded which). The chain employs TRBV6-5 and TRBJ2-1; TRBD1 aligns across 9 bases. Specimen: blood, either unsorted or a sorted T cell fraction (not recorded which). The CDR3 region has the DNA TGTGCCAGCAGTTACTCAGCTGAACAGGGGGCGAGGGGTGAGCAGTTCTTC. Its translation is CASSYSAEQGARGEQFF.